The source of this TCR beta chain is a study of CD4 T cells in relation to SARS-CoV-2 and coronaviruses. This clone was counted between two and nine times. The antigen is not known. Before the COVID-19 pandemic, during about 2011-2019, CD4+ T cells were taken from unexposed donors. After ten to eleven days of culture, CD4+ T cells were isolated. The protocol was immunoSEQ multiplex PCR, while the TCRdb copy is restricted to in-frame clones and leaves out a portion. The data show over 25,000 clones, 65% to 85% seen once. The CDR3 contains 14 residues. The germline V gene has CDR1 LNHDA and CDR2 SQIVND (reference sequence). V shed 9 bases and J shed 3 bases, with 16 bases lying between them.

The sequencing sample was made of CD4+ T cells from PBMCs, cultured in vitro. This TCR was recovered from a human donor in good health. The chain has TRBV19 and TRBJ2-3; TRBD2 is a possible D gene (5 bases). The CDR3 region is CASGVLSGTDTQYF. Written as DNA, the CDR3 is TGTGCCAGCGGAGTCCTCAGCGGTACAGATACGCAGTATTTT.